The 28 T cell receptor beta chains below were found in one sample sequenced in a study of CD8 T cells in Susac syndrome. After extraction with the RNeasy kit, roughly 0.5 to 1 ug of the RNA was reverse transcribed using random hexamers. Using its own MiXCR run on the immunoSEQ multiplex PCR reads, TCRdb lists one record per CDR3 protein. The sample carries about 200,000 distinct CDR3 sequences, more than 90% recorded once. Sequenced sample: CD4+ T cells from PBMCs. These receptor sequences come from a human donor with multiple sclerosis.

This clonotype appeared once. V is TRBV7-9 and J is TRBJ2-7; D unclear. The length of the CDR3 is 12 residues. The germline V gene has CDR1 SEHNR and CDR2 FQNEAQ (reference sequence). Trimming took 4 bases from V and 4 from J, leaving 8 bases between them. CDR3 residues: CASSSVPYEQYF. CDR3 DNA sequence: TGTGCCAGCAGCTCCGTCCCGTACGAGCAGTACTTC.

Written as DNA, the CDR3 is TGTGCCAGCAGTGACACCCGCTCGGGAGGGGGCGAGCAGTACTTC. Translating gives CASSDTRSGGGEQYF. V and J are TRBV25-1 and TRBJ2-7; 8 bases match TRBD2. The CDR3 totals 15 residues. Looked up from germline, CDR1 is MGHDK and CDR2 is SYGVNS. J lost 6 bases, V lost 3 bases, and 10 bases had no gene match.

V is TRBV19 and J is TRBJ1-5; D remains unclear. V was trimmed by 7 bases and J by 6 bases, leaving 19 bases between them. CDR1 and CDR2 from the germline V gene are LNHDA and SQIVND (reference sequence). The CDR3 has 15 residues. The DNA for the CDR3 is TGTGCCAGTACTAAGGGCTCCGGTGGGAGTCAGCCCCAGCATTTT. It encodes CASTKGSGGSQPQHF.

The chain has TRBV7-2 and TRBJ2-6; tentative D call: TRBD2 (5 bases). Trimming cost V 5 bases and J 4 bases, with 12 bases left between them. This CDR3 spans 15 amino acids. The V gene's germline CDR1 is SGHTA and CDR2 FQGNSA. This CDR3 is CASSHYRGGANVLTF. The DNA of the CDR3 is TGTGCCAGCAGCCATTACCGCGGGGGGGCCAACGTCCTGACTTTC. Together with reference TRBV7-2 and TRBJ2-6, the CDR3 gives the full variable domain: GAGVSQSPSNKVTEKGKDVELRCDPISGHTALYWYRQSLGQGLEFLIYFQGNSAPDKSGLPSDRFSAERTGGSVSTLTIQRTQQEDSAVYLCASSHYRGGANVLTFGAGSRLTVL.

This chain connects TRBV29-1 to TRBJ2-3, with a weak D call TRBD2 (6 bases). CDR3 length equals 12 residues. V was cut by 5 bases and J by 2 bases, with 8 bases left in between. CDR1 is SQVTM, CDR2 ANQGSEA, per germline. This CDR3 reads CSVREYTDTQYF. The CDR3 coding sequence is TGCAGCGTTCGGGAGTACACAGATACGCAGTATTTT.

In this sample, this clonotype turned up once. The J gene is TRBJ1-4, the V gene TRBV29-1, with a weak D call TRBD1 (6 bases). The length of the CDR3 is 13 residues. The V gene's germline CDR1 is SQVTM and CDR2 ANQGSEA. Trimming pared 4 bases from V and 6 bases from J, leaving 12 bases between. The CDR3 loop reads CSVANREYEKLFF. CDR3 DNA: TGCAGCGTTGCTAACAGGGAGTATGAAAAACTGTTTTTT.

This chain connects TRBV19 to TRBJ1-1; D possibly corresponds to TRBD1 (5 bases). The CDR3 sequence is 14 residues long. Looked up from germline, CDR1 is LNHDA and CDR2 is SQIVND (reference sequence). V was pared by 5 bases and J by 2 bases, with 12 bases between. The DNA for the CDR3 is TGTGCCAGTAGTCCGCGAGGGGTAAACACTGAAGCTTTCTTT. This sequence encodes CASSPRGVNTEAFF. Full variable domain (rest looked up from reference TRBV19 and TRBJ1-1): DGGITQSPKYLFRKEGQNVTLSCEQNLNHDAMYWYRQDPGQGLRLIYYSQIVNDFQKGDIAEGYSVSREKKESFPLTVTSAQKNPTAFYLCASSPRGVNTEAFFGQGTRLTVV.

V usage is TRBV7-8 and J usage is TRBJ2-7; D call uncertain. CDR1 SGHVS and CDR2 FQNEAQ come from the germline V gene. This CDR3 spans 15 amino acids. Deletions cut 1 base from V and 4 bases from J, with 14 bases between. CDR3 protein: CASSLVADYRYEQYF. Written as DNA, the CDR3 is TGTGCCAGCAGCTTAGTAGCCGATTACAGATACGAGCAGTACTTC.

Worth noting for this clonotype: No DNA is shown, since the ends of the CDR3 on it are uncertain; the CDR3 is the one TCRdb lists. The V and J genes are TRBV9 and TRBJ2-7; no DNA check was done on the table's D call, TRBD1. The CDR3 sequence runs 17 residues, both termini included. Looked up from germline, CDR1 is SGDLS and CDR2 is YYNGEE. CDR3 sequence: CASSVGPGQGSSYEQYF.

The chain uses TRBV18 and TRBJ2-1, with D hard to call. Trimming took 2 bases from V and 5 from J, leaving 4 bases between them. The CDR3 covers 12 residues. Per germline, CDR1 KGHSH and CDR2 LQKENI. This CDR3 is CASSPGNNEQFF. CDR3 coding DNA: TGTGCCAGCTCACCAGGGAACAATGAGCAGTTCTTC.

The chain uses TRBV30 and TRBJ1-3; D is undetermined. CDR1 and CDR2 (germline): GTSNPN, SVGIG (reference sequence). Trimming cost V 4 bases and J 0 bases, with 13 bases left between them. This CDR3 contains 15 residues. In DNA, the CDR3 is TGTGCCTGGACGGTAGGACCCGGCTCTGGAAACACCATATATTTT. Translated: CAWTVGPGSGNTIYF.

This rearrangement joins TRBV4-1 to TRBJ1-1; D remains ambiguous. Germline CDR1 reads MGHRA; CDR2 reads YSYEKL. V was pared by 1 base and J by 4 bases, with 10 bases between. The CDR3 is 14 residues long. The CDR3 protein is CASSQANLGTEAFF. The CDR3 coding sequence is TGCGCCAGCAGCCAAGCGAACCTGGGCACTGAAGCTTTCTTT.

The chain employs TRBV3-1 and TRBJ1-2; TRBD1 agrees at 7 bases. Germline values: CDR1 LGHDT, CDR2 YNNKEL (reference sequence). The CDR3 is made up of 14 amino acids. V lost 4 bases and J lost 6; bases outside the gene matches: 8. CDR3 DNA: TGTGCCAGCAGCCCAATCCTTACAGGGGATGGCTACACCTTC. It codes for CASSPILTGDGYTF.

This rearrangement joins TRBV27 to TRBJ2-7, with 12 bases matching TRBD1. This CDR3 has 14 residues. Germline-derived CDR1 and CDR2 are MNHEY and SMNVEV (reference sequence). Unmatched junction bases numbered 4, after V lost 5 bases and J lost 5 bases. This CDR3 reads CASSTGTGGNEQYF. Written as DNA, the CDR3 is TGTGCCAGCAGTACCGGGACAGGGGGCAACGAGCAGTACTTC.

This chain uses TRBV6-6 with TRBJ2-2; 10 positions match TRBD1. V gave up 6 bases and J gave up 7 bases; unmatched junction bases: 11. CDR1 and CDR2 (germline): MNHNY, SVGAGI (reference sequence). The CDR3 runs to 16 residues. The DNA for the CDR3 is TGTGCCAGCAGAGACCGGGACAGGGGATTCCACGGGGAGCTGTTTTTT. It is translated as CASRDRDRGFHGELFF.

This chain joins TRBV20-1 and TRBJ1-1; 7 positions match TRBD1. This CDR3 contains 13 residues. Germline V CDR1 and CDR2: DFQATT, SNEGSKA (reference sequence). Trimming removed 4 bases from V and 1 base from J; junction bases left unmatched: 3. The CDR3 loop reads CSAKGAGNTEAFF. The CDR3 DNA follows: TGCAGTGCTAAGGGGGCTGGGAACACTGAAGCTTTCTTT.

The rearrangement links TRBV5-1 to TRBJ2-3; TRBD2 aligns across 8 bases. This CDR3 has 14 amino acids. V gave up 2 bases and J gave up 2 bases; unmatched junction bases: 1. Germline V gives CDR1 SGHRS, CDR2 YFSETQ. The CDR3 DNA reads TGCGCCAGCAGCTTTAGCGGGACCACAGATACGCAGTATTTT. It yields the protein CASSFSGTTDTQYF.

V is TRBV7-3 and J is TRBJ2-3, with D possibly matching TRBD2 (5 bases). Looked up from germline, CDR1 is SGHTA and CDR2 is FQGTGA. The V gene lost 6 bases and the J gene lost 5 bases, with 12 bases spanning the gap. The CDR3 has 13 residues. The DNA for the CDR3 is TGTGCCAGCAGTGTGGGAGTGGGAGATACGCAGTATTTT. This translates into CASSVGVGDTQYF.

This sequence joins TRBV23-1 and TRBJ2-5; 7 bases fit TRBD1. TRBV23-1 qualifies as an ORF whose function is uncertain. This CDR3 is built from 11 residues. The CDR3 protein is CEEYRGETQYF. The CDR3 coding sequence is TGCGAAGAGTACAGGGGAGAGACCCAGTACTTC.

This clonotype was counted only a few times. This chain uses TRBV12-3 or TRBV12-4 with TRBJ2-5; D remains ambiguous. Trimming stripped 3 bases from V and 0 bases from J, with 2 bases between. CDR3 length: 12 residues. The CDR3 protein is CASSLYQETQYF. In nucleotides, the CDR3 is TGTGCCAGCAGTTTGTACCAAGAGACCCAGTACTTC.

The rearrangement uses TRBV20-1 and TRBJ1-5, with TRBD1 as a possible D gene (5 bases). V was shortened by 3 bases and J by 4 bases, with 10 bases between the two germline ends. CDR3 size: 13 residues. CDR1 is DFQATT and CDR2 is SNEGSKA in the germline V gene (reference sequence). The CDR3 bases are TGCAGTGCTAGTTCGGGGCCTAATCAGCCCCAGCATTTT. It is translated as CSASSGPNQPQHF.

This clonotype showed up just a few times. The V gene is TRBV12-3 or TRBV12-4, the J gene TRBJ1-1, with D hard to call. Trimming took off 3 bases at V and 5 bases at J, with 7 bases between the two ends. The CDR3 extends over 12 amino acids. The CDR3 sequence is CASSFVGTEAFF. The CDR3 DNA is TGTGCCAGCAGTTTTGTGGGGACTGAAGCTTTCTTT.

The chain carries TRBV12-3 or TRBV12-4 and TRBJ1-2; TRBD1 matches at 7 bases. V dropped 7 bases and J dropped 6; count of bases not matched to a gene: 17. CDR3 length: 16 residues. CDR3 DNA sequence: TGTGCCAGCACCTCACGCGAGAAGGGGGCGCGAAATGGCTACACCTTC. Translated, it gives CASTSREKGARNGYTF.

This clonotype was recorded only once. CDR3 DNA: TGTGCCACCAGTGACCAAGGAGTCATGCAGTTCTTC. This translates into CATSDQGVMQFF. The J gene is TRBJ2-1, the V gene TRBV24-1, with D unclear. The germline V gene encodes CDR1 KGHDR and CDR2 SFDVKD. Deletions cut 4 bases from V and 12 bases from J, with 12 bases between. The CDR3 sequence is 12 residues long.

The chain is built from TRBV15 and TRBJ2-3; 7 bases agree with TRBD1. This CDR3 region has 13 residues. J lost 6 bases, V lost 6 bases, and 6 bases had no gene match. Germline V gene data show CDR1 as LNHNV and CDR2 as YYDKDF (reference sequence). In DNA form, the CDR3 reads TGTGCCACCAGTTACAGGGGTCGGGATACGCAGTATTTT. It is translated as CATSYRGRDTQYF. Full variable domain (rest looked up from reference TRBV15 and TRBJ2-3): DAMVIQNPRYQVTQFGKPVTLSCSQTLNHNVMYWYQQKSSQAPKLLFHYYDKDFNNEADTPDNFQSRRPNTSFCFLDIRSPGLGDTAMYLCATSYRGRDTQYFGPGTRLTVL.

This rearrangement joins TRBV20-1 to TRBJ2-1; a weak D match, TRBD2 (5 bases). The germline V gene encodes CDR1 DFQATT and CDR2 SNEGSKA (reference sequence). V lost 4 bases and J 6 bases, leaving 7 bases between the germline ends. The CDR3 length is 11 residues. CDR3 loop: CSANGINEQFF. The CDR3 DNA sequence: TGCAGTGCTAACGGGATCAATGAGCAGTTCTTC.

CDR3 nucleotides: TGTGCCAGCTCACCACCGGGCGGTAGCAATCAGCCCCAGCATTTT. Residues: CASSPPGGSNQPQHF. The chain uses TRBV18 and TRBJ1-5; no reliable D call. The germline V gene encodes CDR1 KGHSH and CDR2 LQKENI. Trimming left V 0 bases short and J 0 bases short, with 6 bases between. The CDR3 spans 15 residues.

The chain has TRBV9 and TRBJ1-2, with TRBD1 matching 9 bases. Trimming at V came to 4 bases and at J to 13 bases, leaving 17 bases not matched to a gene. The CDR3 covers 15 residues. Per germline, CDR1 SGDLS and CDR2 YYNGEE. CDR3 DNA sequence: TGTGCCAGCAGCATACAACCCGGGACAGGGCTATCGGTCACCTTC. The encoded protein is CASSIQPGTGLSVTF.